The clone carrying this T cell receptor beta chain was counted between two and nine times. Other DNA sequences within the sample encode an identical CDR3. V lost 2 bases and J lost 1, with 5 bases in between. CDR1 and CDR2 from the germline V gene are MNHEY and SMNVEV (reference sequence). The CDR3 has 13 amino acids. The data were obtained in a study of blood T cell repertoires in COVID-19. Study-wide background: Material from acute and convalescent COVID-19 was sourced from the United States, Italy and Spain. In each case, the material was cDNA or gDNA derived from T cells, B-cell-depleted T cells, or PBMCs.

Study processing details: Reference gene primer amplification in the assay estimated nucleated cell counts. Measured with immunoSEQ multiplex PCR; TCRdb has only the in-frame clones, and not every one. V, J and clone size reflect that table, while D and trimming were determined from the DNA. The table shows about 260,000 clones, with roughly 86% occurring only once. The gene calls are TRBV27 and TRBJ1-1, with D perhaps matching TRBD1 (5 bases). The source is a middle-aged man who had recovered from COVID-19. The sequenced sample was peripheral blood. In nucleotides, the CDR3 is TGTGCCAGCAGTTTAAGGGGGAACACTGAAGCTTTCTTT. Protein sequence: CASSLRGNTEAFF.